This T cell receptor (beta chain) was sequenced during a study of response to subunit inactivated influenza vaccine. Each CDR3 protein is one row after TCRdb ran MiXCR on the RT-PCR reads. The sample includes 300,000 to 350,000 distinct CDR3 sequences, roughly 22% of them seen just once. V lost 0 bases, J lost 0 bases, and 2 bases stayed unmatched. The CDR3 is 16 amino acids. The V gene's germline CDR1 is LGHNA and CDR2 YSLEER. This clonotype was seen only a few times. Antigen specificity is unknown. Study-level findings and limits: Each seasonal influenza vaccination, the authors suggested, recruits few new T cells.

The sample here was PBMCs from blood, taken 21 months after vaccination. The chain couples TRBV4-3 to TRBJ2-5; 9 bases agree with TRBD2. The TCR originated in a man between 50 and 75 years old who received an inactivated influenza vaccine. CDR3 sequence reads: CASSQDSGSYQETQYF. CDR3 nucleotides: TGCGCCAGCAGCCAAGATAGCGGGAGCTACCAAGAGACCCAGTACTTC.